This T cell receptor (beta chain) was identified in a study of spatial heterogeneity in lung cancer. TCRdb ran MiXCR on the 5' RACE reads and lists one entry per CDR3 protein. This table has around 30,000 distinct CDR3 sequences, roughly 5.5% appearing once. Noted time point: blood at routine non-recurrence follow-up after resection. Whole RNA came from tumor, nontumor lung or frozen PBMC and was sequenced without being sorted. This clonotype was counted at least ten times. The CDR3 consists of 17 residues. With 0 bases removed from V and 3 bases from J, the gap between germline ends came to 17 bases. Germline CDR1 reads LGHNA; CDR2 reads YSLEER.

The chain employs TRBV4-3 and TRBJ1-2; weak D call: TRBD1 (5 bases). Source: PBMCs, taken at follow-up. The receptor was isolated from a male donor with early-stage non-small cell lung cancer. DNA of the CDR3: TGCGCCAGCAGCCAAGATTACTGGGGAGGGGAAGACTATGGCTACACCTTC. Translated: CASSQDYWGGEDYGYTF.